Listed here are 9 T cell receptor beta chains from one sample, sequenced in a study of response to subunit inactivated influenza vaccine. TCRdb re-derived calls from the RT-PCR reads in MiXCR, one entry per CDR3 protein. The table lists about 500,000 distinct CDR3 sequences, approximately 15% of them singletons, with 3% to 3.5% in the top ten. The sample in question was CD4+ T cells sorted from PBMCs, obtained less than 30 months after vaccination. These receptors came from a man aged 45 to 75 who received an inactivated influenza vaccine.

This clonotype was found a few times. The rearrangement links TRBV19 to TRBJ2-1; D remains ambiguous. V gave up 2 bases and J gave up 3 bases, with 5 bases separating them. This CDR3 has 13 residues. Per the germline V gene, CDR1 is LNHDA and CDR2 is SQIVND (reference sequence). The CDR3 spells CASSINSYNEQFF. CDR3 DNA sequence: TGTGCCAGTAGTATAAACAGCTACAATGAGCAGTTCTTC.

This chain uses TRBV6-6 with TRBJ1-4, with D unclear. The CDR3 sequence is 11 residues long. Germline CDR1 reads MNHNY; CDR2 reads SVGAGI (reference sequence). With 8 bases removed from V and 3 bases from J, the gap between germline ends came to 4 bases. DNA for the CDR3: TGTGCCAGCTTGTCTAATGAAAAACTGTTTTTT. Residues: CASLSNEKLFF.

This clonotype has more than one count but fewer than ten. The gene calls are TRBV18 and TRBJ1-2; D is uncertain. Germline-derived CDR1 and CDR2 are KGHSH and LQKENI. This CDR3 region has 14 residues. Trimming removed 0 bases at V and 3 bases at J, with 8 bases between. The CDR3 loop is CASSPPNGYYGYTF. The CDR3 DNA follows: TGTGCCAGCTCACCACCTAACGGGTACTATGGCTACACCTTC.

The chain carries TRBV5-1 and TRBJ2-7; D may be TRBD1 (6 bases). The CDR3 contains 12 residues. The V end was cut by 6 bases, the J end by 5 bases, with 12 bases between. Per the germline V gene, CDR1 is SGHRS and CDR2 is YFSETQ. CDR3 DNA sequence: TGCGCCAGCATCGTACAGGGTAACGAGCAGTACTTC. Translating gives CASIVQGNEQYF.

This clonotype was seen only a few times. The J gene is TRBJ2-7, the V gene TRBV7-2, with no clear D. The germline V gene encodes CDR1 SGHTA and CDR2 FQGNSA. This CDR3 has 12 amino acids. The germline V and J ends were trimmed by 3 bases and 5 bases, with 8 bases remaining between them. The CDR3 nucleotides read TGTGCCAGCAGCTTCTCGAACCACGAGCAGTACTTC. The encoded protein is CASSFSNHEQYF.

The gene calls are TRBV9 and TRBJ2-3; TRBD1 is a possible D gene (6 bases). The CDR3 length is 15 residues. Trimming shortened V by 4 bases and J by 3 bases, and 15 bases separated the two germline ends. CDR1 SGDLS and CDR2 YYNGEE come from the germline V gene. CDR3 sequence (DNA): TGTGCCAGCAGCTTAAGCGCTGACAGGACAGATACGCAGTATTTT. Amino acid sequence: CASSLSADRTDTQYF. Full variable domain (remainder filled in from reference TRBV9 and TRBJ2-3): DSGVTQTPKHLITATGQRVTLRCSPRSGDLSVYWYQQSLDQGLQFLIQYYNGEERAKGNILERFSAQQFPDLHSELNLSSLELGDSALYFCASSLSADRTDTQYFGPGTRLTVL.

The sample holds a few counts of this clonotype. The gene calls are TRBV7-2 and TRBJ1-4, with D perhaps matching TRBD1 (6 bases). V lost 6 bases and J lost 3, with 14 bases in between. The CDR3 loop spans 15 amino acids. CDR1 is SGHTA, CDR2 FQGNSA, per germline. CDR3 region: CASSRSGVSNEKLFF. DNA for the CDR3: TGTGCCAGCAGTCGCTCAGGGGTCTCTAATGAAAAACTGTTTTTT.

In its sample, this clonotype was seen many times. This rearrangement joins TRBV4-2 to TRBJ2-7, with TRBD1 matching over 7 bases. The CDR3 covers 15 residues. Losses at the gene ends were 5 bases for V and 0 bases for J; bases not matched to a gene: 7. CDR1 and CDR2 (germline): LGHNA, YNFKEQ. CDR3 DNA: TGTGCCAGCAGCTCGCCGGACAGGAACTCCTACGAGCAGTACTTC. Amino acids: CASSSPDRNSYEQYF.

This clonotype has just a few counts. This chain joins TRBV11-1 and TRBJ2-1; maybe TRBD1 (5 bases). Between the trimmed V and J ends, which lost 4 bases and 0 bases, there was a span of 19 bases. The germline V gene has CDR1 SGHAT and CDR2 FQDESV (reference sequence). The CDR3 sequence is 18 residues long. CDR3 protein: CASSSNLRASSSYNEQFF. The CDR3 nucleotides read TGTGCCAGCAGCTCTAACCTCAGGGCTTCGAGCTCCTACAATGAGCAGTTCTTC.